Shown below are 27 T cell receptor beta chains from a single sample sequenced in a study of cytomegalovirus exposure and HLA in healthy donors. Some clones are missing from TCRdb's copy, which holds only in-frame ones; the method was immunoSEQ multiplex PCR. The table includes 70,000 or so clones, roughly 94% detected once. The sample comprised PBMCs. Receptors originate from a woman aged 18-35 years in good health and CMV-seropositive.

The rearrangement uses TRBV6-1 and TRBJ2-7, with D tentatively TRBD2 (6 bases). The CDR3 is 16 residues long. Trimming pared 1 base from V and 3 bases from J, leaving 16 bases between. Germline V CDR1 and CDR2: MNHNS, SASEGT. The CDR3 region is CASSEGLGRGDYEQYF. The CDR3 coding sequence is TGTGCCAGCAGTGAAGGTCTGGGGCGGGGAGACTACGAGCAGTACTTC.

The sample holds a few counts of this clone. The chain has TRBV6-1 and TRBJ2-1; 11 nucleotides match TRBD2. The V segment lost 4 bases and the J segment 10 bases; nucleotides outside the gene matches: 9. Germline V gene sequence: CDR1 MNHNS, CDR2 SASEGT. The CDR3 is made up of 15 amino acids. CDR3 protein: CASSALAGGPGEQFF. Here the CDR3 DNA reads TGTGCCAGCAGTGCATTAGCGGGAGGGCCCGGGGAGCAGTTCTTC.

The chain combines TRBV7-8 with TRBJ1-5, with D possibly matching TRBD1 (6 bases). The CDR3 consists of 16 residues. CDR1 SGHVS and CDR2 FQNEAQ come from the germline V gene. V dropped 4 bases and J dropped 2 bases, with 15 bases sitting between them. The chain's CDR3 is CASSSLRGVGNQPQHF. The CDR3 bases are TGTGCCAGCAGCTCGCTCAGGGGAGTCGGCAATCAGCCCCAGCATTTT.

The CDR3 protein is CASSWTGSGAKNIQYF. Here the CDR3 DNA reads TGTGCCAGCAGCTGGACAGGGAGTGGGGCCAAAAACATTCAGTACTTC. This chain connects TRBV11-1 to TRBJ2-4, with 8 bases aligning to TRBD1. V gave up 4 bases and J gave up 1 base; unmatched junction bases: 6. The CDR3 contains 16 residues. The germline V gene has CDR1 SGHAT and CDR2 FQDESV (reference sequence).

A single count supports this clone. The chain employs TRBV30 and TRBJ1-2, with 9 bases that match TRBD1. CDR3 length: 13 amino acids. Germline lookup yields CDR1 GTSNPN and CDR2 SVGIG (reference sequence). The V and J ends lost 0 bases and 6 bases, in that order; junction bases with no gene match: 2. CDR3 DNA: TGTGCCTGGAGTGTACGACAGGGGGATGGCTACACCTTC. Translation: CAWSVRQGDGYTF.

The chain employs TRBV7-9 and TRBJ2-5, with 14 bases identical to TRBD2. J was trimmed by 0 bases and V by 2 bases; bases with no gene match: 5. The CDR3 is made up of 18 amino acids. Germline values: CDR1 SEHNR, CDR2 FQNEAQ (reference sequence). CDR3 nucleotides: TGTGCCAGCAGCTTATTACGGACTAGCGGGGGGAACCAAGAGACCCAGTACTTC. This gives the protein CASSLLRTSGGNQETQYF.

This sequence joins TRBV6-4 and TRBJ2-2; a weak D match, TRBD2 (5 bases). Germline V gene sequence: CDR1 MRHNA, CDR2 SNTAGT. The ends were cut back, 0 bases at V and 5 bases at J, with 10 bases in the middle. This CDR3 is built from 15 residues. The CDR3 region is CASSDSEVVTGELFF. The CDR3 nucleotides are TGTGCCAGCAGTGACTCGGAGGTAGTGACCGGGGAGCTGTTTTTT.

This clone was observed once. The V call is TRBV7-2, the J call TRBJ1-1, with D possibly TRBD1 on 5 matching bases. The CDR3 runs 14 residues. The V gene's germline CDR1 is SGHTA and CDR2 FQGNSA. Between the trimmed V and J ends, which lost 5 bases and 6 bases, there was a span of 16 bases. As DNA, the CDR3 is TGTGCCAGCAGCCCGACAGCAGAAGGTGCTGAAGCTTTCTTT. Amino acids: CASSPTAEGAEAFF. The entire variable domain, with the rest obtained from reference TRBV7-2 and TRBJ1-1, is as follows: GAGVSQSPSNKVTEKGKDVELRCDPISGHTALYWYRQSLGQGLEFLIYFQGNSAPDKSGLPSDRFSAERTGGSVSTLTIQRTQQEDSAVYLCASSPTAEGAEAFFGQGTRLTVV.

The rearrangement uses TRBV9 and TRBJ2-3; 8 bases map to TRBD1. From germline, CDR1 is SGDLS and CDR2 YYNGEE. This CDR3 region has 15 residues. The V segment lost 2 bases and the J segment 6 bases; nucleotides outside the gene matches: 8. CDR3 coding DNA: TGTGCCAGCAGCGTCGACAGGGGCCCGAAGGATACGCAGTATTTT. This codes for CASSVDRGPKDTQYF. Filled out from reference TRBV9 and TRBJ2-3, the complete variable domain reads DSGVTQTPKHLITATGQRVTLRCSPRSGDLSVYWYQQSLDQGLQFLIQYYNGEERAKGNILERFSAQQFPDLHSELNLSSLELGDSALYFCASSVDRGPKDTQYFGPGTRLTVL.

The gene calls are TRBV5-4 and TRBJ2-7, with 9 bases matching TRBD1. V dropped 5 bases and J dropped 5; count of bases not matched to a gene: 11. This CDR3 has 15 residues. The V gene's germline CDR1 is SGHNT and CDR2 YYREEE (reference sequence). CDR3 loop: CASSFPGQGYHEQYF. The CDR3 DNA follows: TGTGCCAGCAGTTTTCCGGGACAGGGATACCACGAGCAGTACTTC.

The chain couples TRBV6-1 to TRBJ2-7; 9 nucleotides agree with TRBD1. The CDR3 spans 15 residues. V lost 7 bases to trimming and J lost 5 bases; unmatched junction nucleotides: 12. Germline CDR1 reads MNHNS; CDR2 reads SASEGT. The CDR3 sequence: CASTLTTQGANEQYF. As DNA, the CDR3 is TGTGCCAGCACACTCACCACACAGGGGGCGAACGAGCAGTACTTC.

This chain connects TRBV7-8 to TRBJ1-2; 7 bases match TRBD1. Unmatched junction bases numbered 2, after V lost 3 bases and J lost 10 bases. CDR1 and CDR2 from the germline V gene are SGHVS and FQNEAQ. The CDR3 sequence is 11 residues long. The CDR3 spells CASSFDRVYTF. For the CDR3, the DNA is TGTGCCAGCAGCTTTGACAGGGTCTACACCTTC.

This chain links TRBV19 with TRBJ1-5; D gene unclear. The germline V gene has CDR1 LNHDA and CDR2 SQIVND (reference sequence). The CDR3 runs 15 residues. Trimming pared 11 bases from V and 0 bases from J, leaving 17 bases between. CDR3 DNA sequence: TGTGCCTGTGCCCTTTGGGAGGGTAGCAATCAGCCCCAGCATTTT. Translation gives CACALWEGSNQPQHF.

The V and J genes are TRBV5-6 and TRBJ2-1; a possible D gene is TRBD2 (6 bases). Per germline, CDR1 SGHDT and CDR2 YYEEEE. The ends were cut back, 1 base at V and 10 bases at J, with 18 bases in the middle. This CDR3 has 15 residues. CDR3 residues: CASSLSALTGREQFF. The CDR3 coding sequence is TGTGCCAGCAGCTTGTCTGCTTTGACGGGGAGGGAGCAGTTCTTC.

Within the sample, this clone is medium-sized (0.01 to 0.1%). V gene TRBV4-2 combines with J gene TRBJ2-7, with 7 bases fitting TRBD2. The CDR3 sequence is 15 residues long. Germline V CDR1 and CDR2: LGHNA, YNFKEQ. With 1 base clipped from V and 0 bases from J, the junction kept 3 bases outside the gene matches. The CDR3 DNA reads TGTGCCAGCAGCCAAGGGGTAGCGGGCTCCTACGAGCAGTACTTC. Translation: CASSQGVAGSYEQYF.

This chain connects TRBV4-3 to TRBJ2-7; D not certain. Germline V gene data show CDR1 as LGHNA and CDR2 as YSLEER. This CDR3 contains 14 residues. V was pared by 0 bases and J by 3 bases, with 9 bases between. The CDR3 protein is CASSQDLSGYEQYF. The CDR3 coding sequence is TGCGCCAGCAGCCAAGATTTATCGGGCTACGAGCAGTACTTC.

The rearrangement joins TRBV7-9 to TRBJ2-7, with 9 bases matching TRBD1. Germline CDR1 reads SEHNR; CDR2 reads FQNEAQ (reference sequence). The CDR3 runs 16 residues. V trimming: 5 bases; J trimming: 4 bases; junction bases outside the gene matches: 12. CDR3 DNA sequence: TGTGCCAGCAGCCCCACGATAGGACAGGGGTCGTACGAGCAGTACTTC. It specifies CASSPTIGQGSYEQYF. The variable domain in full, with the rest retrieved from reference TRBV7-9 and TRBJ2-7, is DTGVSQNPRHKITKRGQNVTFRCDPISEHNRLYWYRQTLGQGPEFLTYFQNEAQLEKSRLLSDRFSAERPKGSFSTLEIQRTEQGDSAMYLCASSPTIGQGSYEQYFGPGTRLTVT.

This chain links TRBV5-6 with TRBJ1-2; D not resolved. V shed 6 bases and J shed 5 bases, with 17 bases lying between them. The CDR3 loop spans 14 amino acids. Looked up from germline, CDR1 is SGHDT and CDR2 is YYEEEE. The CDR3 protein is CASTPNGFGYGYTF. As DNA, the CDR3 is TGTGCCAGCACCCCCAACGGGTTTGGGTATGGCTACACCTTC.

The rearrangement uses TRBV27 and TRBJ1-5; no reliable D call. The V end was cut by 2 bases, the J end by 0 bases, with 8 bases between. From germline, CDR1 is MNHEY and CDR2 SMNVEV (reference sequence). This CDR3 has 15 residues. CDR3 bases: TGTGCCAGCAGTTTAGGGCAGCTTAGCAATCAGCCCCAGCATTTT. Its protein is CASSLGQLSNQPQHF.

A single count supports this clone. The V call is TRBV9, the J call TRBJ2-6, with TRBD1 as a possible D gene (6 bases). The V gene lost 3 bases and the J gene lost 0 bases, with 16 bases spanning the gap. Germline-derived CDR1 and CDR2 are SGDLS and YYNGEE. This CDR3 has 18 amino acids. This CDR3 is CASSGTFEGVSGANVLTF. The CDR3 nucleotides read TGTGCCAGCAGCGGGACCTTTGAGGGGGTCTCTGGGGCCAACGTCCTGACTTTC.

This sequence joins TRBV9 and TRBJ2-3, with 11 bases lining up with TRBD2. Germline V gene data show CDR1 as SGDLS and CDR2 as YYNGEE. V was pared by 2 bases and J by 5 bases, with 19 bases of the junction left unmatched. The CDR3 covers 20 residues. CDR3 amino acids: CASSVPRGGVAGGPIDTQYF. The CDR3 DNA sequence: TGTGCCAGCAGCGTTCCCCGCGGGGGGGTAGCGGGGGGGCCGATAGATACGCAGTATTTT.

The gene calls are TRBV6-1 and TRBJ1-4, with 8 bases matching TRBD1. Germline CDR1 and CDR2: MNHNS and SASEGT. There are 16 residues in the CDR3. With 4 bases clipped from V and 8 bases from J, the junction kept 12 bases outside the gene matches. The CDR3 coding sequence is TGTGCCAGCAGTGCTAGCCCACAGGGGGTGGAAGAAAAACTGTTTTTT. It is translated as CASSASPQGVEEKLFF.

This chain uses TRBV29-1 with TRBJ1-4, with 8 bases that match TRBD1. V dropped 7 bases and J dropped 7; count of bases not matched to a gene: 8. Germline values: CDR1 SQVTM, CDR2 ANQGSEA. The CDR3 is 13 amino acids. As DNA, the CDR3 is TGCAGCGCTTCAGGGGGCTCAGGTGAAAAACTGTTTTTT. Encoded protein: CSASGGSGEKLFF.

The chain recombines TRBV6-1 with TRBJ1-2; D gene uncertain. CDR1 MNHNS and CDR2 SASEGT come from the germline V gene. The CDR3 covers 13 residues. Trimming cost V 2 bases and J 8 bases, with 12 bases left between them. CDR3 bases: TGTGCCAGCAGTGAATCGAGGGTAAGCGGCTACACCTTC. Amino acid sequence: CASSESRVSGYTF.

The J gene is TRBJ1-5, the V gene TRBV28; D unclear. V gave up 6 bases and J gave up 8 bases, with 8 bases separating them. Germline CDR1 reads MDHEN; CDR2 reads SYDVKM. This CDR3 spans 11 amino acids. CDR3 sequence reads: CASSSLEPQHF. CDR3 coding DNA: TGTGCCAGCAGCTCCCTTGAGCCCCAGCATTTT.

This chain links TRBV5-6 with TRBJ2-7, with D tentatively TRBD1 (5 bases). Germline V gene sequence: CDR1 SGHDT, CDR2 YYEEEE. CDR3 length: 13 residues. Trimming left V 1 base short and J 3 bases short, with 8 bases between. The CDR3 spells CASSLSGFYEQYF. The CDR3 bases are TGTGCCAGCAGCTTGTCAGGGTTCTACGAGCAGTACTTC.

V is TRBV5-5 and J is TRBJ1-5, with a possible D match to TRBD1 (6 bases). The germline V gene has CDR1 SGHKS and CDR2 YYEKEE (reference sequence). This CDR3 has 15 amino acids. V lost 0 bases to trimming and J lost 6 bases, with 13 bases between them. The CDR3 sequence is CASSLVGARGQPQHF. In nucleotides, the CDR3 is TGTGCCAGCAGCTTGGTGGGGGCAAGGGGTCAGCCCCAGCATTTT.